This TCR beta chain came from a study of molecular identifiers for immune sequencing clone quantification. Naive CD8 T cells were FACS-sorted by CD8+CD4-CCR7+CD45RA+ markers. Overall study findings and caveats: Whereas clones above 20 RNA copies held under 1% of naive-cell molecules, they held over 98% of effector molecules.

TCRdb itself ran the PCR reads through MiXCR, one entry per CDR3 protein. The sample consists of about 63,000 distinct CDR3 sequences, around 19% of them appearing once. This clonotype has at least ten counts. No antigen is known for it. Germline lookup yields CDR1 MNHNY and CDR2 SVGAGI (reference sequence). J was trimmed by 5 bases and V by 0 bases; bases with no gene match: 8. This CDR3 contains 17 residues. Sequences were obtained from naive CD8+ T cells from blood, with Jurkat cell RNA spiked in. Indicated subset: FACS-sorted CD8+CD4-CCR7+CD45RA+ naive T cells. The origin of this receptor is a human donor in good health. Some libraries in this study had Jurkat cell RNA spiked in. The rearrangement joins TRBV6-6 to TRBJ2-1; 9 bases agree with TRBD2. The CDR3 sequence: CASSYSAGLAVDNEQFF. For the CDR3, the DNA is TGTGCCAGCAGTTACTCTGCGGGACTAGCAGTTGACAATGAGCAGTTCTTC.